These T cell receptor beta chains were read from a single sample in a study of blood T cell repertoires in COVID-19. Sequencing was performed with immunoSEQ multiplex PCR; in TCRdb, only in-frame clones are kept and a portion is missing. The table shows under 250,000 clones, with 80% to 90% occurring only once. The sample was peripheral blood. These receptors were obtained from a human donor in a cohort sampled during active COVID-19. CDR3s leave out the opening cysteine and the closing phenylalanine or tryptophan. Fields, in order: V gene, J gene, CDR3 protein.

>TRBV18|TRBJ1-2
ASSPPEAGRRSYT
>TRBV28|TRBJ1-1
ASTTDRGWTEAF
>TRBV7-9|TRBJ2-3
ASSIGTRLAS
>TRBV7-9|TRBJ2-4
ASSPRDREVGIQY
>TRBV5-4|TRBJ2-3
ASSGGLAGETYTDTQY
>TRBV30|TRBJ2-1
AWSGGTSGSREQF
>TRBV3-1/TRBV3-2|TRBJ2-5
ASSRRQGANWETQY
>TRBV6-1|TRBJ1-5
ASSENARAAPQH
>TRBV15|TRBJ1-5
ATSGRSGPVRPQH
>TRBV6-6|TRBJ1-2
ASSWTGEGGYT
>TRBV5-1|TRBJ1-2
ARGQGGKAGYT
>TRBV5-5|TRBJ2-1
ASSPRPAVVAYNEQF
>TRBV28|TRBJ1-6
ASTLGGGSYNSPLH
>TRBV11-2|TRBJ2-5
ASSPRLAGGRETQY
>TRBV4-1|TRBJ1-2
ASSQQGNYGYT
>TRBV4-1|TRBJ2-7
ASSVGGTGGYEQY
>TRBV5-4|TRBJ1-2
ASSLTQGYGYT
>TRBV7-9|TRBJ2-1
ASSRGTGGSYNEQF
>TRBV6-1|TRBJ1-6
ASSERTGGGNSPLH
>TRBV27|TRBJ1-2
ASSLLFQGRNYGYT
>TRBV20-1|TRBJ1-1
SVRGAF
>TRBV18|TRBJ1-2
ASSPAGGDYGYT
>TRBV9|TRBJ1-1
ASSATTGANTEAF
>TRBV7-8|TRBJ2-7
ASSFLAGHGREQY
>TRBV10-1|TRBJ2-5
ARAGGRETQY
>TRBV7-2|TRBJ2-7
ASSKTSGGTYEQY
>TRBV18|TRBJ2-7
ASSRPSGSPYEQY
>TRBV18|TRBJ1-4
ASSAGGREKLF
>TRBV7-8|TRBJ1-3
ASSLTGWSGNTIY
>TRBV5-1|TRBJ2-5
ASSFEGVGETQY
>TRBV5-1|TRBJ2-7
ASSFIAGHEQY
>TRBV5-4|TRBJ2-7
ASSTGLAGVSEY
>TRBV12-3/TRBV12-4|TRBJ1-6
ASSLNISPLH
>TRBV28|TRBJ1-1
ASSSQVAEAF
>TRBV4-1|TRBJ2-7
ASSFVRTGDSYEQY
>TRBV7-2|TRBJ2-7
ASSKQGVTSYEQY
>TRBV6-5|TRBJ2-1
ASMIRDRDINEQF
>TRBV24-1|TRBJ2-3
ATSESGRSDTQY
>TRBV25-1|TRBJ2-7
ASSPQGAGEQY
>TRBV2|TRBJ1-4
ASSVGTGTGKLF
>TRBV19|TRBJ2-3
ASSPDRATDTQY
>TRBV30|TRBJ1-2
AWSEVSSNLANYGYT
>TRBV7-9|TRBJ2-7
ASSSHRDTQYEQY
>TRBV7-9|TRBJ2-7
ASSLGTSGRNEQY
>TRBV6-5|TRBJ2-3
ASSYSLGGDTQY
>TRBV7-9|TRBJ2-3
ASSLLSTGDVDTQY
>TRBV5-1|TRBJ2-5
ASSLAVLQETQY
>TRBV28|TRBJ2-7
ASTTQGLYYEQY
>TRBV19|TRBJ2-7
ASSADFYEQY
>TRBV28|TRBJ2-4
ASSFATGVGSKNIQY
>TRBV18|TRBJ2-2
ASSPHSSGPHTGELF
>TRBV18|TRBJ1-2
ASSPLDRGGYGYT
>TRBV7-6|TRBJ2-2
ASRAGTTNTGELF
>TRBV29-1|TRBJ2-4
SALDREKNIQY
>TRBV7-9|TRBJ2-3
ASSKGGQREGTDTQY
>TRBV19|TRBJ2-7
ASRVLAGDLTY
>TRBV27|TRBJ2-1
ASSFGSGSPTWGLYNEQF
>TRBV5-1|TRBJ2-1
ASSYYREGNHEQF
>TRBV6-5|TRBJ2-1
ASSYGGASGSNEQF
>TRBV7-2|TRBJ1-6
ASRRYVLASPLH